This entry lists 23 T cell receptor beta chains sequenced from one sample in a study of blood T cell repertoires in COVID-19. TCRdb's table, derived via immunoSEQ multiplex PCR, lists solely in-frame clones and lacks some. This table has some 230,000 clones, about 85% appearing once. Material: peripheral blood. These receptor sequences come from an older woman who had recovered from COVID-19.

This chain links TRBV5-1 with TRBJ1-1, with 7 bases identical to TRBD1. The CDR3 runs to 14 residues. Germline V gene data show CDR1 as SGHRS and CDR2 as YFSETQ. V was pared by 4 bases and J by 0 bases, with 3 bases of the junction left unmatched. Here the CDR3 reads CASSPGQMNTEAFF. As DNA, the CDR3 is TGCGCCAGCAGCCCGGGACAGATGAACACTGAAGCTTTCTTT.

J is TRBJ2-7 and V is TRBV18, with TRBD2 matching 7 bases. CDR1 is KGHSH, CDR2 LQKENI, per germline. CDR3 size: 15 residues. The V and J ends lost 3 bases and 5 bases, in that order; junction bases with no gene match: 10. This CDR3 is CASSPGGKVGDEQYF. The CDR3 DNA reads as TGTGCCAGCTCACCCGGGGGGAAGGTCGGTGACGAGCAGTACTTC.

The chain links TRBV5-4 to TRBJ1-1; 7 bases align to TRBD1. The CDR3 contains 13 residues. The germline V gene has CDR1 SGHNT and CDR2 YYREEE (reference sequence). The J segment lost 5 bases and the V segment lost 3 bases, leaving 4 bases of the junction unmatched. As DNA, the CDR3 is TGTGCCAGCAGCTGGCCACAGGGGACTGAAGCTTTCTTT. The encoded protein is CASSWPQGTEAFF.

The chain uses TRBV27 and TRBJ2-2, with D tentatively TRBD2 (6 bases). V was cut by 6 bases and J by 0 bases, with 14 bases left in between. The CDR3 loop spans 16 amino acids. Germline V gene data show CDR1 as MNHEY and CDR2 as SMNVEV (reference sequence). The chain's CDR3 is CASSAWGDSNTGELFF. The CDR3 nucleotides read TGTGCCAGCAGCGCCTGGGGGGACTCGAACACCGGGGAGCTGTTTTTT.

Comment on this clone: A read error likely explains this, since a far larger clone differs by one base. At the DNA level, this CDR3 is encoded by other sequences in the same sample as well. The J gene is TRBJ2-3, the V gene TRBV12-3 or TRBV12-4; D is unclear. This CDR3 has 12 residues. The CDR3 is CASSLVSDTQYF. CDR3 nucleotides: TGTGCCAGCAGCTTAGTCTCAGATACACAGTATTTT.

The chain's CDR3 is CASSLETGSGGYTF. CDR3 in DNA: TGTGCCAGCAGCCTAGAGACAGGGTCGGGAGGCTACACCTTC. J is TRBJ1-2 and V is TRBV4-2; 7 nucleotides match TRBD1. The CDR3 length is 14 residues. Germline V gene lookup returns CDR1 LGHNA and CDR2 YNFKEQ. Losses at the gene ends were 4 bases for V and 8 bases for J; bases not matched to a gene: 10.

This clone was seen just once. As DNA, the CDR3 is TGTGCCAGCAGCTTATCCACGGGAAACACCGGGGAGCTGTTTTTT. It is translated as CASSLSTGNTGELFF. The chain combines TRBV7-3 with TRBJ2-2, with a tentative D call TRBD2 (5 bases). V lost 2 bases to trimming and J lost 2 bases, with 9 bases between them. From germline, CDR1 is SGHTA and CDR2 FQGTGA. The CDR3 contains 15 residues. Combining the CDR3 with reference TRBV7-3 and TRBJ2-2 gives the whole variable domain GAGVSQTPSNKVTEKGKYVELRCDPISGHTALYWYRQSLGQGPEFLIYFQGTGAADDSGLPNDRFFAVRPEGSVSTLKIQRTERGDSAVYLCASSLSTGNTGELFFGEGSRLTVL.

The rearrangement joins TRBV5-4 to TRBJ1-2; 8 nucleotides align to TRBD1. Germline loops: CDR1 SGHNT, CDR2 YYREEE (reference sequence). The CDR3 is 14 residues long. Trimming cost V 6 bases and J 6 bases; bases outside gene matches: 10. The chain's CDR3 is CASNLRGRLDGYTF. In nucleotides, the CDR3 is TGTGCCAGCAACCTCAGGGGGCGCCTTGATGGCTACACCTTC.

V is TRBV4-3 and J is TRBJ2-1, with 10 bases fitting TRBD2. The CDR3 covers 18 residues. The germline V gene has CDR1 LGHNA and CDR2 YSLEER. Trimming removed 0 bases from V and 1 base from J; junction bases left unmatched: 6. CDR3 coding DNA: TGCGCCAGCAGCCAAGATAGCGGGGGGTTCATATCCTACAATGAGCAGTTCTTC. Its translation: CASSQDSGGFISYNEQFF.

The genes are TRBV5-6 and TRBJ2-7; the D gene is possibly TRBD2 (5 bases). CDR1 is SGHDT, CDR2 YYEEEE, per germline. CDR3 length equals 14 residues. The V and J ends lost 2 bases and 4 bases respectively, with 13 bases between them. The CDR3 DNA is TGTGCCAGCAGCTTATCGAACGGGGATTACGAGCAGTACTTC. Its translation: CASSLSNGDYEQYF.

The chain joins TRBV5-1 to TRBJ1-1; a possible D gene is TRBD1 (6 bases). Germline V gene lookup returns CDR1 SGHRS and CDR2 YFSETQ. Trimming removed 2 bases at V and 5 bases at J, with 10 bases between. This CDR3 has 13 residues. The CDR3 sequence is CASSFAGDTEAFF. CDR3 nucleotides: TGCGCCAGCAGCTTCGCAGGGGATACTGAAGCTTTCTTT.

CDR3 amino acids: CASSPTRSEQYF. The DNA of the CDR3 is TGTGCCAGCAGCCCCACACGGAGCGAGCAGTACTTC. The chain has TRBV28 and TRBJ2-7; D is undetermined. The CDR3 contains 12 residues. V lost 6 bases and J 6 bases, leaving 12 bases between the germline ends. The germline V gene has CDR1 MDHEN and CDR2 SYDVKM.

A word on this clone: Relative to the germline gene, one junction end is altered; a read error may explain this. The J gene is TRBJ2-1, the V gene TRBV2, with TRBD1 matching 10 bases. The CDR3 loop spans 14 amino acids. Germline CDR1 and CDR2: SNHLY and FYNNEI. CDR3 bases: TGTGCCAGCAGTCGACAGGGGGCTTACACTGAGCAGTTCTTC. Encoded protein: CASSRQGAYTEQFF.

The gene calls are TRBV9 and TRBJ2-2, with no clear D. Germline V gene data show CDR1 as SGDLS and CDR2 as YYNGEE. The ends were cut back, 3 bases at V and 2 bases at J, with 8 bases in the middle. This CDR3 spans 14 amino acids. CDR3: CASSGGYNTGELFF. The DNA for the CDR3 is TGTGCCAGCAGCGGCGGATACAACACCGGGGAGCTGTTTTTT. Looking up the rest from reference TRBV9 and TRBJ2-2 gives the full variable domain: DSGVTQTPKHLITATGQRVTLRCSPRSGDLSVYWYQQSLDQGLQFLIQYYNGEERAKGNILERFSAQQFPDLHSELNLSSLELGDSALYFCASSGGYNTGELFFGEGSRLTVL.

This clone turned up a few times. V is TRBV5-1 and J is TRBJ2-7; D is possibly TRBD1 (6 bases). Between the trimmed V and J ends, which lost 6 bases and 6 bases, there was a span of 19 bases. This CDR3 contains 14 residues. From germline, CDR1 is SGHRS and CDR2 YFSETQ. CDR3 residues: CASTLGGPEVEQYF. As DNA, the CDR3 is TGCGCCAGCACCCTTGGGGGCCCCGAGGTCGAGCAGTACTTC.

V is TRBV11-1 and J is TRBJ2-3, with 8 nucleotides matching TRBD2. The V and J ends lost 5 bases and 5 bases, in that order; junction bases with no gene match: 12. CDR1 and CDR2 from the germline V gene are SGHAT and FQDESV (reference sequence). The CDR3 has 16 residues. The CDR3 DNA reads TGTGCCAGCAGCCCGGGGGGGCGACTGGGAGGAGATACGCAGTATTTT. Translating gives CASSPGGRLGGDTQYF. The complete variable domain, with remaining parts taken from reference TRBV11-1 and TRBJ2-3, reads EAEVAQSPRYKITEKSQAVAFWCDPISGHATLYWYRQILGQGPELLVQFQDESVVDDSQLPKDRFSAERLKGVDSTLKIQPAELGDSAMYLCASSPGGRLGGDTQYFGPGTRLTVL.

The chain joins TRBV2 to TRBJ2-1, with D possibly being TRBD2 (9 bases). Germline CDR1 is SNHLY and CDR2 is FYNNEI. Trimming pared 6 bases from V and 1 base from J, leaving 37 bases between. The CDR3 has 23 amino acids. The CDR3 DNA follows: TGTGCCAGCAGCTCCCCGGGACAGGAAAGGTCCGGGACTAGCTATATTTCCTACAATGAGCAGTTCTTC. This encodes CASSSPGQERSGTSYISYNEQFF.

This sequence joins TRBV15 and TRBJ2-4; 7 nucleotides align to TRBD1. V dropped 7 bases and J dropped 0; count of bases not matched to a gene: 12. Germline-derived CDR1 and CDR2 are LNHNV and YYDKDF (reference sequence). The CDR3 length is 17 residues. DNA for the CDR3: TGTGCCACCAAAAGGGACAGCTCCAGTCTAGCCAAAAACATTCAGTACTTC. This gives the protein CATKRDSSSLAKNIQYF.

This clone has only one observation. This rearrangement joins TRBV2 to TRBJ1-6; 11 bases match TRBD1. V lost 6 bases and J lost 6; bases outside the gene matches: 4. CDR3 length: 15 residues. Germline V gene lookup returns CDR1 SNHLY and CDR2 FYNNEI. The CDR3 bases are TGTGCCAGCAGGGGGACAGGGGGTTCTAATTCACCCCTCCACTTT. Protein product: CASRGTGGSNSPLHF.

The CDR3 is CASSLTDGTDTQYF. CDR3 DNA sequence: TGTGCCAGCAGCTTAACAGATGGCACAGATACGCAGTATTTT. This chain links TRBV6-4 with TRBJ2-3; no firm D call. The germline V gene encodes CDR1 MRHNA and CDR2 SNTAGT. With 6 bases removed from V and 1 base from J, the gap between germline ends came to 11 bases. This CDR3 comprises 14 residues.

The chain links TRBV5-4 to TRBJ2-5, with TRBD2 as a possible D gene (6 bases). The ends were cut back, 0 bases at V and 2 bases at J, with 11 bases in the middle. CDR1 is SGHNT, CDR2 YYREEE, per germline (reference sequence). The CDR3 runs to 15 residues. The CDR3 spells CASSLAGSSQETQYF. CDR3 nucleotides: TGTGCCAGCAGCTTGGCCGGGAGTAGTCAAGAGACCCAGTACTTC.

V is TRBV10-3 and J is TRBJ2-5, with 8 positions matching TRBD2. Germline CDR1 and CDR2: ENHRY and SYGVKD. The V and J ends lost 3 bases and 4 bases, in that order; junction bases with no gene match: 7. The CDR3 loop spans 15 amino acids. DNA of the CDR3: TGTGCCATCAGTGATCCCGGGGGGGCCGGAGAGACCCAGTACTTC. It is translated as CAISDPGGAGETQYF.

The chain carries TRBV7-2 and TRBJ2-4; TRBD1 matches 7 bases. The CDR3 has 15 residues. CDR1 and CDR2 from the germline V gene are SGHTA and FQGNSA. Trimming took 5 bases from V and 1 from J; bases not matched to a gene: 5. CDR3 nucleotide sequence: TGTGCCAGCAGCAGCCTCAGGGGGGCCAAAAACATTCAGTACTTC. Amino acid sequence: CASSSLRGAKNIQYF.